This TCR beta chain comes out of a study of Ad26.COV2.S vaccination and SARS-CoV-2 variants (dated by TCRdb to about 2021). Study-level background: Donors in the vaccine arm were drawn from COV1001, a multicentre, randomized, double-blind, placebo-controlled phase I-IIa trial testing Ad26.COV2.S in healthy adults. Ad26.COV2.S was administered intramuscularly at 5 x 10^10 or 1 x 10^11 viral particles, either as a single shot or as two shots given 56 days apart. The specificity and breadth of SARS-CoV-2-reactive T cell receptors after Ad26.COV2.S vaccination were assessed by TCRbeta repertoire sequencing. The TCR-sequenced set comprised around 30 samples: around 20 Ad26.COV2.S vaccine recipients, 5 placebo recipients and 8 SARS-CoV-2 convalescent individuals. Participants in the trial were split at random into five groups of five each, receiving low-dose or high-dose Ad26.COV2.S once or twice, or else placebo on both occasions. Investigators remained blinded to trial group allocation during experiments and outcome assessment.

The immunoSEQ Assay was the method used to sequence TCRbeta CDR3 regions. After extraction, genomic DNA underwent amplification by bias-controlled multiplex PCR, followed by high-throughput sequencing. The paper's data handling went like this. To quantify the absolute abundance of every unique TCRbeta CDR3 region, sequences were collapsed and filtered. T cell fraction was estimated by normalizing TCRbeta template counts to usable DNA, with usable DNA measured through amplification of reference genes found in all nucleated cells. Repertoire TCRs were annotated as SARS-CoV-2-specific by exact matching of V gene, CDR3 amino acid sequence and J gene to a known reactive TCR set. The reference SARS-CoV-2 TCR set was obtained from MIRA and was filtered for enrichment in COVID-19-positive ImmuneCODE repertoires, whereby public or cross-reactive TCRs were removed. Drawing on the MIRA antigens, annotated TCRs were analysed further at the level of specific ORF or position within ORF. Depth was the summed frequency of annotated unique rearrangements, while breadth was defined as annotated unique rearrangements over total unique productive rearrangements. Two-sided Wilcoxon rank-sum tests were used to compare TCR breadth between groups. Not all clones reach the TCRdb copy of this immuneACCESS table, which keeps in-frame sequences only. Checked studies attribute under half of the gap to unresolved V genes and leave the rest unexplained. V and J calls and clone size come straight from that table; D and trimming were deduced from the DNA. The sample data list approximately 300,000 clones, and around four fifths of these were observed just once. Clones ranked in the top ten supply around 2.2% of the sample.

With regard to this clone: It lacks a known antigen. No base-level quality is on record; no much larger clone is a single base apart.

Findings and caveats that apply to the study as a whole: It was noted by the authors that total T cell responses may have been underestimated by the TCR breadth and depth analyses. Non-spike TCR breadth was comparable between vaccine and placebo recipients, consistent with the vaccine containing only spike. The study was not powered for comparison of responses between vaccine doses or regimens. Compared with placebo recipients, Ad26.COV2.S recipients showed higher spike-specific TCR breadth (P = 0.0014). Substantial breadth of spike-specific CD8+ and CD4+ T cell responses was reported after vaccination.

In the paper's terms, the treatment or condition label means: some 19 received Ad26.COV2.S at low or high dose, single or two shots; about 5 received placebo; per-sample allocation not given. For vaccine and placebo recipients, repertoires were sequenced using samples collected on day 63 after the first injection. Cohort 1b enrolled fewer than 30 adults aged 18-55 years at a single site in Boston, USA, between 29 July and 7 August 2020. Ad26.COV2.S consisted of a replication-incompetent adenovirus type 26 vector by which a prefusion-stabilized SARS-CoV-2 spike protein from the original Wuhan strain was expressed. The germline V gene yields SGHAT for CDR1 and FQNNGV for CDR2. The CDR3 measures 17 amino acids from cysteine to phenylalanine. The kept DNA is CDR3 alone, 51 bases in frame from the first base. V and J are truncated by 5 bases and 2 bases respectively, leaving an intervening sequence of 19 bases.

This TCR came from a person aged 18 to 59 who received the Ad26.COV2.S COVID-19 vaccine or a placebo. Specimen: peripheral blood, collected in a trial of Ad26.COV2.S vaccine versus placebo. The receptor chain draws on TRBV11-2 and TRBJ2-1; D gene: possibly TRBD2, on 6 matching bases. The DNA sequence follows: TGTGCCAGCAGCCCCGGAGGGTCCCCAGGCCCCTACAATGAGCAGTTCTTC. The resulting protein is CASSPGGSPGPYNEQFF.